This TCR beta chain was identified in a study of early T cells in non-severe SARS-CoV-2 infection. Study results and caveats: Private and CD4 specificities were missed by VDJdb matching, skewed to anti-spike CD8.

In the library, individual cDNA molecules carried attached unique molecular identifiers. MiXCR, applied by TCRdb to the 5' RACE reads, yields one record per CDR3 protein. This table has under 50,000 distinct CDR3 sequences, about 25% appearing once. This clonotype was picked up a small number of times. The antigen is unknown. The germline V gene has CDR1 SGHRS and CDR2 YFSETQ. The V end lost 4 bases, the J end lost 0 bases, and 13 bases lay between the germline ends. This CDR3 has 15 residues. The receptor was derived from an adult who was a healthcare worker with PCR-confirmed SARS-CoV-2 infection or an uninfected control (not recorded which). Sequenced here: whole blood, sampled at baseline. The V call is TRBV5-1, the J call TRBJ1-1; TRBD1 is a possible D gene (6 bases). The chain's CDR3 is CASSVYRALNTEAFF. The DNA of the CDR3 is TGCGCCAGCAGCGTCTACAGGGCGCTGAACACTGAAGCTTTCTTT.